These T cell receptor beta chains were read from a single sample in a study of cytomegalovirus exposure and HLA in healthy donors. Using immunoSEQ multiplex PCR, the repertoire was profiled, and TCRdb retains in-frame clones only, with some absent. This table holds around 60,000 clones, roughly 70% found once. The sample consisted of PBMCs. The source is a man aged 45 to 65 in good health and CMV-seropositive. CDR3s include the opening cysteine and the closing phenylalanine or tryptophan. Fields, in order: J gene, clone size, V gene, D gene, CDR3 protein, CDR3 DNA. The D gene is left open where the match is weak. A row's size may be missing; if present it is once, few, many or a size class.

TRBJ2-1 - TRBV5-1 - CASSLAGTGEQFF TGCGCCAGCAGCTTGGCCGGAACAGGAGAGCAGTTCTTC
TRBJ1-1 - TRBV5-1 - CASSLYGGTEAFF TGCGCCAGCAGCTTGTATGGCGGCACTGAAGCTTTCTTT
TRBJ1-5 - TRBV6-1 TRBD1 CASSGSRPGGTQPQHF TGTGCCAGCAGTGGTTCCCGGCCAGGGGGTACTCAGCCCCAGCATTTT
TRBJ2-3 - TRBV28 - CASGQSPGADTQYF TGTGCCAGCGGACAGTCCCCTGGCGCAGATACGCAGTATTTT
TRBJ1-1 once TRBV29-1 - CSAPPKGLNTEAFF TGCAGCGCCCCTCCGAAGGGGCTGAACACTGAAGCTTTCTTT
TRBJ2-7 - TRBV6-1 TRBD1 CASSADRGSEQYF TGTGCCAGCAGTGCGGACAGGGGGAGCGAGCAGTACTTC
TRBJ2-4 - TRBV27 TRBD2 CASRTLAGGSDIQYF TGTGCCAGCAGGACCCTAGCGGGAGGGTCGGACATTCAGTACTTC
TRBJ2-3 - TRBV6-6 TRBD2 CASNGAGARADTQYF TGTGCCAGCAACGGAGCGGGGGCGAGGGCAGATACGCAGTATTTT
TRBJ1-5 - TRBV19 TRBD1 CASSRDRENQPQHF TGTGCCAGTAGTAGGGACAGGGAGAATCAGCCCCAGCATTTT
TRBJ2-6 once TRBV30 - CAWSHPGFGSGANVLTF TGTGCCTGGAGTCACCCGGGTTTTGGCTCTGGGGCCAACGTCCTGACTTTC
TRBJ2-2 - TRBV5-1 TRBD1 CASSLATGDTGELFF TGCGCCAGCAGCTTGGCGACAGGGGACACCGGGGAGCTGTTTTTT
TRBJ1-3 - TRBV5-1 - CASRPGHTSGNTIYF TGCGCCAGCAGACCAGGACATACCTCTGGAAACACCATATATTTT
TRBJ2-1 - TRBV29-1 TRBD1 CSVSRQGDNEQFF TGCAGCGTTTCTCGACAGGGTGACAATGAGCAGTTCTTC
TRBJ1-1 - TRBV19 TRBD1 CASTPDRGPEAFF TGTGCCAGTACCCCGGACAGGGGACCTGAAGCTTTCTTT